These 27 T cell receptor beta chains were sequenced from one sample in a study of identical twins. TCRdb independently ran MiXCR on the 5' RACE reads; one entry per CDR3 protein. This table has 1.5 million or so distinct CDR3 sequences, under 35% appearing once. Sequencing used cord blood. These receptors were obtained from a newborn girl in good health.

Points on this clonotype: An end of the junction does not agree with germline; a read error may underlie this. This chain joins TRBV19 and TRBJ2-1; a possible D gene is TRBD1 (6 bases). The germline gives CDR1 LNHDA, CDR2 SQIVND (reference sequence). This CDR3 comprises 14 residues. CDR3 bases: TGTGCCAGTAGTAGGTTTAGGGGACACAACGAGCAGTTCTTC. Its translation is CASSRFRGHNEQFF. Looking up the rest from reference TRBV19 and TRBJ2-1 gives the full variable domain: DGGITQSPKYLFRKEGQNVTLSCEQNLNHDAMYWYRQDPGQGLRLIYYSQIVNDFQKGDIAEGYSVSREKKESFPLTVTSAQKNPTAFYLCASSRFRGHNEQFFGPGTRLTVL.

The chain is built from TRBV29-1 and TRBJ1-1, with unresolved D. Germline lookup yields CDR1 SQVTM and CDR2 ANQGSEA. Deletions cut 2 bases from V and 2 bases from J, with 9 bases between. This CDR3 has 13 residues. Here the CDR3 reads CSVERQQNTEAFF. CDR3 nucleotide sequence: TGCAGCGTTGAACGGCAGCAAAACACTGAAGCTTTCTTT.

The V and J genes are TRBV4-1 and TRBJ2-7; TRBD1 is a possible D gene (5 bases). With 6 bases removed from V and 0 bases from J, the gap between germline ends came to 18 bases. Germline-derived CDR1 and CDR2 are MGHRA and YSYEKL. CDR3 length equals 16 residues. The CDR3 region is CASRNSPGHSSYEQYF. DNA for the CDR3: TGCGCCAGCAGGAATTCCCCCGGACATTCCTCCTACGAGCAGTACTTC.

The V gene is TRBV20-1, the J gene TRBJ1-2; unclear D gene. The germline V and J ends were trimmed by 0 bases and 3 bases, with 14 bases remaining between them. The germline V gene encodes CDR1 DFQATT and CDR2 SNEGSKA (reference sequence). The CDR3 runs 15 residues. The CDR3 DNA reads TGCAGTGCTAGAGAAATTACCAGACCTGACTATGGCTACACCTTC. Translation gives CSAREITRPDYGYTF.

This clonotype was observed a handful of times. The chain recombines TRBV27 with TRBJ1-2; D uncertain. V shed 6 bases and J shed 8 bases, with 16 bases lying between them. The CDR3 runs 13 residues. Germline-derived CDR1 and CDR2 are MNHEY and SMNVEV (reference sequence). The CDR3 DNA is TGTGCCAGCAGGATCGATTCACTCGGCGGCTACACCTTC. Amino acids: CASRIDSLGGYTF.

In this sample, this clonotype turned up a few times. CDR3 amino acids: CAISASGFNEQFF. DNA of the CDR3: TGTGCCATCTCGGCTAGCGGGTTCAATGAGCAGTTCTTC. The V and J genes are TRBV10-3 and TRBJ2-1, with 8 bases identical to TRBD2. Germline-derived CDR1 and CDR2 are ENHRY and SYGVKD. The CDR3 has 13 amino acids. V lost 8 bases and J lost 6; bases outside the gene matches: 6.

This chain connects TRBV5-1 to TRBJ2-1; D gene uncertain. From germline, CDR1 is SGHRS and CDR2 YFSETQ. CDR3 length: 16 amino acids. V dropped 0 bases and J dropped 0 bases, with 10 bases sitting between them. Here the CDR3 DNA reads TGCGCCAGCAGCTTGGCTGCGACCAGCTCCTACAATGAGCAGTTCTTC. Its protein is CASSLAATSSYNEQFF.

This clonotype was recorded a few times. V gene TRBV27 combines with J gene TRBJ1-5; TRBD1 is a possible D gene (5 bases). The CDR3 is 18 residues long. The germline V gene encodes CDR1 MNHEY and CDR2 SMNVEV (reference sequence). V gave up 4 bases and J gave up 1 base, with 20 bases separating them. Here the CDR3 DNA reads TGTGCCAGCAGTTCTGGGGCAGGTGCCCAAGGGAGCAATCAGCCCCAGCATTTT. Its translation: CASSSGAGAQGSNQPQHF.

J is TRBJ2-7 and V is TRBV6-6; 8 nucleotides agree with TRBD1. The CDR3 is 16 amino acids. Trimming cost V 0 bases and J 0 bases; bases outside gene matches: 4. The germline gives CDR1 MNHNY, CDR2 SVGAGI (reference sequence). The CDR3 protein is CASSYSAGTGSYEQYF. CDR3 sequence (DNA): TGTGCCAGCAGTTACTCCGCCGGGACAGGCTCCTACGAGCAGTACTTC.

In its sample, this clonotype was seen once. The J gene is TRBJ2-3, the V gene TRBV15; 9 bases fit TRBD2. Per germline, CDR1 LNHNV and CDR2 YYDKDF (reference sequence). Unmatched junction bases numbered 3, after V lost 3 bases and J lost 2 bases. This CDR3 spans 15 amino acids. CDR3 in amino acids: CATSRAGGVTDTQYF. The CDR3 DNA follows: TGTGCCACCAGCAGGGCGGGGGGGGTCACAGATACGCAGTATTTT.

This chain's CDR3 is CATSGGEGAFF. The CDR3, as DNA: TGTGCCACCAGCGGGGGCGAGGGAGCTTTCTTT. This chain connects TRBV15 to TRBJ1-1; the D gene is possibly TRBD1 (6 bases). This CDR3 spans 11 amino acids. Germline-derived CDR1 and CDR2 are LNHNV and YYDKDF (reference sequence). The germline V and J ends were trimmed by 5 bases and 10 bases, with 11 bases remaining between them.

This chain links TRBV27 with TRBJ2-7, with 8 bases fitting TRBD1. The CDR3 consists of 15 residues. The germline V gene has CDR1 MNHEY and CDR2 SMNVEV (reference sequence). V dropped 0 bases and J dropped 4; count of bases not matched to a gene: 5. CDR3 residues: CASSLSYQGAYEQYF. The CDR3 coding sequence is TGTGCCAGCAGTTTATCCTACCAGGGGGCTTACGAGCAGTACTTC.

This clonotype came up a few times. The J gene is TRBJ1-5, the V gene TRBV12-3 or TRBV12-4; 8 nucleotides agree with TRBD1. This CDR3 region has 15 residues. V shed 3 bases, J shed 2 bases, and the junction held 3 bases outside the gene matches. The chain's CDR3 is CASSFDRGGNQPQHF. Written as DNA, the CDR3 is TGTGCCAGCAGTTTCGACAGGGGTGGCAATCAGCCCCAGCATTTT.

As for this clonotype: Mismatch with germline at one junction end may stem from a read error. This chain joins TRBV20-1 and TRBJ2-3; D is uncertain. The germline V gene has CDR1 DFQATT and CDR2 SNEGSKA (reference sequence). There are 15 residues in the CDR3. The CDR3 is CIARPGLRSTDTQYF. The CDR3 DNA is TGCATTGCTAGACCCGGGCTTCGCTCCACAGATACGCAGTATTTT.

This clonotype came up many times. The CDR3 DNA reads TGTGCCAGCAGTTACCTAAGTGGTCAAATCCAAGAGACCCAGTACTTC. Translating gives CASSYLSGQIQETQYF. The chain employs TRBV6-5 and TRBJ2-5; D not resolved. The CDR3 contains 16 residues. Trimming cost V 2 bases and J 1 base, with 14 bases left between them. Germline V gene sequence: CDR1 MNHEY, CDR2 SVGAGI.

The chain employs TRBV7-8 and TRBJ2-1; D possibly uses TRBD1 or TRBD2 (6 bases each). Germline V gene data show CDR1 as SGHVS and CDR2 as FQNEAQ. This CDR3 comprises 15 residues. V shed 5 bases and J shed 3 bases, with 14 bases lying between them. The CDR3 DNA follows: TGTGCCAGCAGCCCTCATGAGGGGGGCTACAATGAGCAGTTCTTC. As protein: CASSPHEGGYNEQFF.

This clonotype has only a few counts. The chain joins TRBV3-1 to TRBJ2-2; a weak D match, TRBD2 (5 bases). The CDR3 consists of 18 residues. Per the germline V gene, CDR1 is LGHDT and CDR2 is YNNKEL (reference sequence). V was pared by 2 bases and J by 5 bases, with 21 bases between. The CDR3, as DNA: TGTGCCAGCAGCCAACTGGACTGGGGATATGAACAAACCGGGGAGCTGTTTTTT. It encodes CASSQLDWGYEQTGELFF. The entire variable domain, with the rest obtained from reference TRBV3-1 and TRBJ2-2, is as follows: DTAVSQTPKYLVTQMGNDKSIKCEQNLGHDTMYWYKQDSKKFLKIMFSYNNKELIINETVPNRFSPKSPDKAHLNLHINSLELGDSAVYFCASSQLDWGYEQTGELFFGEGSRLTVL.

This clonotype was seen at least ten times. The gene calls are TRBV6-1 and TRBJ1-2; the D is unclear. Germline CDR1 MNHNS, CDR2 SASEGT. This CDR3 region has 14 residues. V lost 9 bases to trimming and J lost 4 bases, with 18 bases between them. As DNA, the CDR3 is TGTGCCAGTTTCAGGACCGAGAGCTTCTATGGCTACACCTTC. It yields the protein CASFRTESFYGYTF.

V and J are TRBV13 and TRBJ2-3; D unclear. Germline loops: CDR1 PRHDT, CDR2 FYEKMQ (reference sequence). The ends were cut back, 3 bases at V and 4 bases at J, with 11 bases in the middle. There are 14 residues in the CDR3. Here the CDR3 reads CASSFRASADTQYF. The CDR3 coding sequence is TGTGCCAGCAGCTTTAGGGCGTCCGCAGATACGCAGTATTTT.

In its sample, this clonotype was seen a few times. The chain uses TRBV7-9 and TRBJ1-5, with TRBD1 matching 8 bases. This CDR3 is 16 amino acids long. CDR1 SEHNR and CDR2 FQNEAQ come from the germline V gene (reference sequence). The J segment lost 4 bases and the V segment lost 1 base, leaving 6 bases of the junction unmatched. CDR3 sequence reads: CASSLVAGGFNQPQHF. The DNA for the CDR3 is TGTGCCAGCAGCTTAGTGGCAGGGGGCTTTAATCAGCCCCAGCATTTT.

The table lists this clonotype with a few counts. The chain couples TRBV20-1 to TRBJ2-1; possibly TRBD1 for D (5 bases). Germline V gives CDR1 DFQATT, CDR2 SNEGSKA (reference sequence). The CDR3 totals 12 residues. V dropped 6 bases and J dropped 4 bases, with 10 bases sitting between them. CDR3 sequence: CSARTKYNEQFF. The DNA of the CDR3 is TGCAGTGCGCGGACAAAATACAATGAGCAGTTCTTC.

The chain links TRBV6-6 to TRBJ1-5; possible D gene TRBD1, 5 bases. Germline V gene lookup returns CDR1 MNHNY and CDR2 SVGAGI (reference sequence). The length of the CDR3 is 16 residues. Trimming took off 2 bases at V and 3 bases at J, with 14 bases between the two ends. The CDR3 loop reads CASSYRQTDPNQPQHF. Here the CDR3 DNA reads TGTGCCAGCAGTTACCGCCAGACAGATCCCAATCAGCCCCAGCATTTT.

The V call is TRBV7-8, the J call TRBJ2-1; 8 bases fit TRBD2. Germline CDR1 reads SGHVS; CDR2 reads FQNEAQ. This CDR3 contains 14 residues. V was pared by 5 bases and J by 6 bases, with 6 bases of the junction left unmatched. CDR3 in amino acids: CASSQERELNEQFF. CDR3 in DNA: TGTGCCAGCAGCCAAGAGCGGGAGCTCAATGAGCAGTTCTTC. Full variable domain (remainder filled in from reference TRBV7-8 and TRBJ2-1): GAGVSQSPRYKVAKRGQDVALRCDPISGHVSLFWYQQALGQGPEFLTYFQNEAQLDKSGLPSDRFFAERPEGSVSTLKIQRTQQEDSAVYLCASSQERELNEQFFGPGTRLTVL.

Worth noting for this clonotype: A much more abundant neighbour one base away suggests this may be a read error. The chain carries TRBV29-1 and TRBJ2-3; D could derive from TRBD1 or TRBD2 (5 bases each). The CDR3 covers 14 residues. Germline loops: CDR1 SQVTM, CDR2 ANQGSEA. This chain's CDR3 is CSVDGGTHTYTQYF. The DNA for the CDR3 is TGCAGCGTTGATGGGGGAACCCACACATATACGCAGTATTTT.

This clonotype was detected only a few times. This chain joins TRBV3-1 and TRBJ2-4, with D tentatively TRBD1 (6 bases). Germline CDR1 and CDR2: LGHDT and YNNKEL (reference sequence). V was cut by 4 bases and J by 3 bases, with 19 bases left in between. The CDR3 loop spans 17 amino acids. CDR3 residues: CASSRVWDTTNKNIQYF. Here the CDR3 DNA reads TGTGCCAGCAGCCGAGTTTGGGACACGACTAACAAAAACATTCAGTACTTC. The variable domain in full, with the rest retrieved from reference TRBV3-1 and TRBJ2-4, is DTAVSQTPKYLVTQMGNDKSIKCEQNLGHDTMYWYKQDSKKFLKIMFSYNNKELIINETVPNRFSPKSPDKAHLNLHINSLELGDSAVYFCASSRVWDTTNKNIQYFGAGTRLSVL.

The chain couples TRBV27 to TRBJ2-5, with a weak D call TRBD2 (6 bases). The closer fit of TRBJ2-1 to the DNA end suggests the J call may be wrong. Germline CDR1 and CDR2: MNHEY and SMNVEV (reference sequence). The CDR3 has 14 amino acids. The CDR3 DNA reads TGTGCCAGCAAGCCTTGGGACTTCCAAGAGACCCAGTTCTTC. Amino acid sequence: CASKPWDFQETQFF.

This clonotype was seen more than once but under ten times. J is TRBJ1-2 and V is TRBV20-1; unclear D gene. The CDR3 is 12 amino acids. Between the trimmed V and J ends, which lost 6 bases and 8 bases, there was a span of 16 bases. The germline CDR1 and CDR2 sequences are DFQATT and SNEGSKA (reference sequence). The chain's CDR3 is CSAAQRVYGYTF. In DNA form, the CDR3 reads TGCAGTGCGGCGCAGAGGGTATACGGCTACACCTTC.